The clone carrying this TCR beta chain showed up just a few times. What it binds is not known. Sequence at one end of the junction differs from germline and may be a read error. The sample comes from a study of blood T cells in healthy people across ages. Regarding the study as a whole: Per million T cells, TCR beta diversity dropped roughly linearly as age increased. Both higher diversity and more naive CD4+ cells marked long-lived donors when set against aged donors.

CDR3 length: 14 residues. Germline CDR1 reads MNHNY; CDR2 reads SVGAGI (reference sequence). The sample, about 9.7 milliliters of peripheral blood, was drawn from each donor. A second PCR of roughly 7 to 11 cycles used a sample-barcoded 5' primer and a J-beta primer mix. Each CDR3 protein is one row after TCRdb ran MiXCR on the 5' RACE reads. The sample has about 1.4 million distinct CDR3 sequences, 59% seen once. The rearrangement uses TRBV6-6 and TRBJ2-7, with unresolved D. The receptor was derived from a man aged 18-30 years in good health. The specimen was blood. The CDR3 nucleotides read TGTGCCAGCAATTACGGGTCCAACACCTACGAGCAGTACTTC. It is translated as CASNYGSNTYEQYF.